A selection of T cell receptor beta chains follows, all from one sample in a study of cytomegalovirus exposure and HLA in healthy donors. Clones were sequenced by immunoSEQ multiplex PCR, and TCRdb holds only the in-frame ones, with some missing. The table has some 120,000 clones, about 81% seen once. Sample: PBMCs. The receptors derive from a woman aged 50 to 65 in good health and CMV-seropositive. CDR3s include the opening cysteine and the closing phenylalanine or tryptophan. Each record gives: D gene, clone size, J gene, V gene, CDR3 protein, CDR3 DNA. A D gene is named only where the DNA matches it firmly. Part of the rows lack a size; the others show once, few, many or a class for expanded clones.

- - TRBJ2-7 TRBV27 CASSLYSSYEQYF TGTGCCAGCAGTTTATATAGCTCCTACGAGCAGTACTTC
TRBD2 once TRBJ2-5 TRBV2 CASSEILAGKETQYF TGTGCCAGCAGTGAAATCCTAGCGGGGAAGGAGACCCAGTACTTC
TRBD2 - TRBJ2-1 TRBV6-1 CASSESGAANNEQFF TGTGCCAGCAGTGAAAGCGGGGCAGCCAACAATGAGCAGTTCTTC
- - TRBJ2-4 TRBV5-4 CASSLKGVKNIQYF TGTGCCAGCAGCTTGAAGGGGGTCAAAAACATTCAGTACTTC
- - TRBJ2-3 TRBV5-1 CASKYLASTDTQYF TGCGCCAGCAAATACCTAGCGAGCACAGATACGCAGTATTTT
TRBD1 - TRBJ2-7 TRBV10-3 CAISEPWTGSYEQYF TGTGCCATCAGTGAACCTTGGACAGGATCCTACGAGCAGTACTTC
- - TRBJ2-7 TRBV5-5 CASTRPAEDEQYF TGTGCCAGCACCCGGCCGGCAGAGGACGAGCAGTACTTC
TRBD1 - TRBJ2-2 TRBV7-9 CASSLGQGSRKTGELFF TGTGCCAGCAGCCTTGGACAGGGGAGCAGGAAAACCGGGGAGCTGTTTTTT
- few TRBJ1-2 TRBV2 CASSDQENYGYTF TGTGCCAGCAGTGATCAGGAAAACTATGGCTACACCTTC
TRBD1 - TRBJ1-2 TRBV2 CAIQGGILYTF TGTGCGATACAGGGGGGTATTCTCTACACCTTC
- - TRBJ2-1 TRBV19 CASTEGGNEQFF TGTGCCAGTACCGAGGGGGGGAATGAGCAGTTCTTC
TRBD2 - TRBJ2-1 TRBV7-2 CASSLVEGSSGRNEQFF TGTGCCAGCAGCTTAGTCGAGGGCAGTAGCGGGAGGAATGAGCAGTTCTTC
- - TRBJ1-1 TRBV21-1 CASSKTPGTGGPEAFF TGTGCCAGCAGCAAAACTCCAGGGACAGGGGGCCCTGAAGCTTTCTTT
- - TRBJ1-4 TRBV25-1 CASSEYRATNEKLFF TGTGCCAGCAGTGAATATCGAGCAACTAATGAAAAACTGTTTTTT
- - TRBJ1-1 TRBV6-5 CASSSPGVTEAFF TGTGCCAGCAGTTCGCCGGGGGTTACTGAAGCTTTCTTT
TRBD1 - TRBJ2-2 TRBV5-1 CASSDPGQTNTGELFF TGCGCCAGCAGCGACCCGGGACAGACTAACACCGGGGAGCTGTTTTTT
- - TRBJ2-7 TRBV19 CASSISQGLDEQYF TGTGCCAGTAGTATTTCCCAGGGGTTGGACGAGCAGTACTTC
TRBD1 - TRBJ2-7 TRBV11-2 CASSAGGEQYF TGTGCCAGCAGCGCAGGGGGTGAGCAGTACTTC
TRBD1 - TRBJ1-3 TRBV2 CASREGQGRDGNTIYF TGTGCCAGCAGGGAGGGACAGGGCCGAGATGGAAACACCATATATTTT
- - TRBJ2-2 TRBV18 CASSSEGELFF TGTGCCAGCTCGTCGGAGGGGGAGCTGTTTTTT
TRBD1 - TRBJ2-7 TRBV7-9 CASSTNRGNNYEQYF TGTGCCAGCAGCACCAACAGGGGGAATAACTACGAGCAGTACTTC
TRBD1 - TRBJ1-1 TRBV11-3 CASSFGTDTEAFF TGTGCCAGCAGCTTCGGGACAGACACTGAAGCTTTCTTT
- few TRBJ1-1 TRBV5-1 CASSLLSTNTEAFF TGCGCCAGCAGCTTGCTGTCTACGAACACTGAAGCTTTCTTT
- - TRBJ2-3 TRBV2 CASSDQGTSTDTQYF TGTGCCAGCAGTGACCAGGGGACGAGCACAGATACGCAGTATTTT
- once TRBJ2-1 TRBV15 CATSRVGLINEQFF TGTGCCACCAGCAGAGTGGGACTGATCAATGAGCAGTTCTTC
- few TRBJ1-6 TRBV15 CATSRAREPLHF TGTGCCACCAGCAGAGCTAGGGAGCCCCTCCACTTT
TRBD2 - TRBJ2-3 TRBV23-1 CASSQSDGGTDTQYF TGCGCCAGCAGTCAATCGGACGGGGGGACAGATACGCAGTATTTT
TRBD2 - TRBJ2-1 TRBV19 CASRPGTSGSGEQFF TGTGCCAGCCGTCCCGGGACTAGCGGGAGTGGGGAGCAGTTCTTC
- - TRBJ2-2 TRBV1 CTSSRSGGGVPGELFF TGCACCAGCAGCAGATCCGGCGGGGGGGTTCCCGGGGAGCTGTTTTTT
- - TRBJ1-2 TRBV10-2 CASSEAGRPYGYTF TGCGCCAGCAGTGAGGCGGGCCGCCCCTATGGCTACACCTTC
- few TRBJ1-3 TRBV5-4 CASSLFASSGNTIYF TGTGCCAGCAGCTTGTTTGCCAGCTCTGGAAACACCATATATTTT
- - TRBJ1-3 TRBV7-9 CASSVTVSGNTIYF TGTGCCAGCAGCGTGACAGTATCTGGAAACACCATATATTTT
TRBD1 - TRBJ2-7 TRBV28 CASSFPGTGYEQYF TGTGCCAGCAGTTTCCCAGGGACAGGGTACGAGCAGTACTTC
- - TRBJ1-2 TRBV4-2 CASRDSYYGYTF TGTGCCAGCAGAGACAGCTACTATGGCTACACCTTC
TRBD2 - TRBJ2-1 TRBV19 CASSKSGLAGEYEQFF TGTGCCAGTAGCAAATCGGGACTAGCGGGAGAGTATGAGCAGTTCTTC
- - TRBJ1-1 TRBV4-2 CASRHTSGTEAFF TGTGCCAGCAGGCACACTTCGGGCACTGAAGCTTTCTTT
- - TRBJ2-2 TRBV7-6 CASSLGGEWYTGELFF TGTGCCAGCAGCTTAGGCGGGGAGTGGTACACCGGGGAGCTGTTTTTT
- - TRBJ1-1 TRBV9 CASSVVDNTEAFF TGTGCCAGCAGCGTAGTAGATAACACTGAAGCTTTCTTT
- once TRBJ1-5 TRBV30 CAWSGQHNQPQHF TGTGCCTGGAGCGGACAGCACAATCAGCCCCAGCATTTT
TRBD2 - TRBJ2-5 TRBV7-6 CASSLGSGRAWETQYF TGTGCCAGCAGCTTGGGGAGCGGGAGGGCCTGGGAGACCCAGTACTTC
TRBD1 few TRBJ2-7 TRBV6-5 CASSFLDRFSYEQYF TGTGCCAGCAGTTTCTTGGACAGGTTCTCCTACGAGCAGTACTTC
TRBD2 - TRBJ2-2 TRBV2 CASSLIRLADNTGELFF TGTGCCAGCAGTCTAATTCGACTAGCGGATAACACCGGGGAGCTGTTTTTT
TRBD2 - TRBJ2-1 TRBV7-2 CASSQLAGAPIGQFF TGTGCCAGCAGCCAACTAGCGGGAGCCCCGATAGGGCAGTTCTTC
- once TRBJ1-1 TRBV30 CAWKWGQTAFF TGTGCCTGGAAATGGGGCCAGACAGCTTTCTTT